This T cell receptor beta chain came from a study of early T cells in non-severe SARS-CoV-2 infection. One entry per CDR3 protein, called by TCRdb with MiXCR from the 5' RACE reads. The profile shows more than 45,000 distinct CDR3 sequences, around 12% of them singletons. This CDR3 is built from 14 residues. CDR1 SGHTA and CDR2 FQGNSA come from the germline V gene. The germline V and J ends were trimmed by 3 bases and 4 bases, with 10 bases remaining between them. This clonotype occurred a few times. V is TRBV7-2 and J is TRBJ1-3; possible D gene TRBD1, 6 bases. The sample comprised whole blood. The source is an adult who was a healthcare worker with PCR-confirmed SARS-CoV-2 infection or an uninfected control (not recorded which). CDR3 sequence: CASSFGGLGNTIYF. In nucleotides, the CDR3 is TGTGCCAGCAGCTTTGGGGGGCTCGGAAACACCATATATTTT.